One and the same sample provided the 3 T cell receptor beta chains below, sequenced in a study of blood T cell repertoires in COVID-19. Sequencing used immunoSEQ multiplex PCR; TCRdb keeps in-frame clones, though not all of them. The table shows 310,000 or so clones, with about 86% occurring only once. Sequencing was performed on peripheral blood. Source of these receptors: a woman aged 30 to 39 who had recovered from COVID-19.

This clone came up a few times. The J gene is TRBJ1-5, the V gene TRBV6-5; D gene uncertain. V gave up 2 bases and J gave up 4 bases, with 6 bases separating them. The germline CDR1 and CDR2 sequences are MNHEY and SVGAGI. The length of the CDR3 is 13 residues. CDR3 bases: TGTGCCAGCAGTTACCTTAAAAATCAGCCCCAGCATTTT. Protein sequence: CASSYLKNQPQHF.

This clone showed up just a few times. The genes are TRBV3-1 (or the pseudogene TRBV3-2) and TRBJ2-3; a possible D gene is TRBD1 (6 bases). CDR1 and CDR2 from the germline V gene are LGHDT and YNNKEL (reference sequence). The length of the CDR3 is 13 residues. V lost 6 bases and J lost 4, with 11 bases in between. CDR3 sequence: CASSQQGSDTQYF. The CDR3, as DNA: TGTGCCAGCAGTCAACAGGGTTCAGATACGCAGTATTTT.

The CDR3 DNA reads as TGTGCCAGCAGCCAACAGGGGAATGAGCAGTTCTTC. It yields the protein CASSQQGNEQFF. The gene calls are TRBV14 and TRBJ2-1; maybe TRBD1 (6 bases). Looked up from germline, CDR1 is SGHDN and CDR2 is FVKESK. CDR3 size: 12 residues. The V gene lost 2 bases and the J gene lost 7 bases, with 6 bases spanning the gap.